This note documents a single TCR beta chain sequence. The CDR3 has 15 residues. The junction had 10 bases not matched to a gene; V was cut back by 7 bases and J by 5 bases. Germline assignment: CDR1 MNHEY and CDR2 SVGAGI. Measured with immunoSEQ multiplex PCR; TCRdb has only the in-frame clones, and not every one. The data show over 50,000 clones, 75% to 85% seen once. The source of the sample is a study of control samples from healthy donors and cancer patients. The sequence was collected from a man between 65 and 80 years old in good health. This chain connects TRBV6-5 to TRBJ2-2, with TRBD1 matching 7 bases. Sequencing was carried out using blood. This chain's CDR3 is CASTPADRETGELFF. CDR3 nucleotides: TGTGCCAGCACACCGGCTGACAGGGAGACCGGGGAGCTGTTTTTT.